This T cell receptor beta chain was found in a study of early T cells in non-severe SARS-CoV-2 infection. Study summary: Sequenced bulk RNA came from whole blood that was unsorted, and chains were unpaired.

The junction had 9 bases not matched to a gene; V was cut back by 5 bases and J by 4 bases. The CDR3 runs to 15 residues. Germline-derived CDR1 and CDR2 are MDHEN and SYDVKM. Study-level findings and limits: Matches to VDJdb favored anti-spike CD8 responses and missed private and CD4 specificities.

Attachment of unique molecular identifiers was made to individual cDNA molecules. From the 5' RACE reads, TCRdb called clonotypes with MiXCR, one entry per CDR3 protein. This sample has approximately 52,000 distinct CDR3 sequences, with 8% to 10% found just once. Only a few counts were recorded for this clonotype. Its antigen is still unknown. The specimen sequenced was whole blood. The receptor comes from an adult who was a healthcare worker with PCR-confirmed SARS-CoV-2 infection or an uninfected control (not recorded which). The chain employs TRBV28 and TRBJ2-3; 7 positions agree with TRBD1. The CDR3 DNA follows: TGTGCCAGCAGTACGGGACAGTTACTTCCAGATACGCAGTATTTT. Protein: CASSTGQLLPDTQYF.